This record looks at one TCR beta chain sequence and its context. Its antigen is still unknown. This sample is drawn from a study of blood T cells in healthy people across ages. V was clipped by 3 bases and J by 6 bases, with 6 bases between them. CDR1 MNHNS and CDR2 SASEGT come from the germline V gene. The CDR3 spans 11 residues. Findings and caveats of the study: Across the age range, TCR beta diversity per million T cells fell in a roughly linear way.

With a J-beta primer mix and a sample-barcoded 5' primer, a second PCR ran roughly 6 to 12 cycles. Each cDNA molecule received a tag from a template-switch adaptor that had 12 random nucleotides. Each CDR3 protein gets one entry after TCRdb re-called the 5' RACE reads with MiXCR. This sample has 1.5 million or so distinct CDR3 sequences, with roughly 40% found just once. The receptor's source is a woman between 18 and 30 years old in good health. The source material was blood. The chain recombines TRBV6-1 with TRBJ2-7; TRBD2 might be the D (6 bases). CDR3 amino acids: CASSEGGEQYF. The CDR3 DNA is TGTGCCAGCAGTGAGGGGGGCGAGCAGTACTTC.